These 17 T cell receptor beta chains were sequenced from one sample in a study of shared clonotypes between healthy human individuals. Profiled with immunoSEQ multiplex PCR; TCRdb holds only in-frame clones, not every one. Of about 600,000 clones detected, approximately 97% appear once; the ten largest clones hold approximately 0.057%. Sequencing used naive CD4+ T cells sorted from blood. Subset in this sample: CD45RA+ positively selected. These receptors all stem from a woman in her twenties or thirties in good health.

The chain employs TRBV6-5 and TRBJ2-7; D ambiguous. Trimming removed 4 bases from V and 3 bases from J, with 10 bases in between. Germline V gene lookup returns CDR1 MNHEY and CDR2 SVGAGI. The CDR3 has 13 amino acids. The CDR3 is CASSSESHYEQYF. CDR3 sequence (DNA): TGTGCCAGCAGTTCCGAATCACACTACGAGCAGTACTTC.

This clone has just one count. The genes are TRBV30 and TRBJ1-3; D possibly corresponds to TRBD1 (6 bases). V dropped 2 bases and J dropped 4 bases, with 9 bases sitting between them. CDR1 and CDR2 from the germline V gene are GTSNPN and SVGIG (reference sequence). This CDR3 has 13 amino acids. In nucleotides, the CDR3 is TGTGCCTGGAGTCTGGGGGCCGGAAACACCATATATTTT. It translates to CAWSLGAGNTIYF.

This clone was seen only once. This rearrangement joins TRBV6-6 to TRBJ1-3; D ambiguous. V was shortened by 6 bases and J by 8 bases, with 8 bases between the two germline ends. Germline assignment: CDR1 MNHNY and CDR2 SVGAGI (reference sequence). There are 11 residues in the CDR3. The CDR3 DNA sequence: TGTGCCAGCAGCGATAGGGACACCATATATTTT. Encoded protein: CASSDRDTIYF.

The chain joins TRBV5-4 to TRBJ1-2; D remains unclear. V shed 3 bases and J shed 4 bases, with 19 bases lying between them. Germline values: CDR1 SGHNT, CDR2 YYREEE (reference sequence). This CDR3 contains 16 residues. Here the CDR3 reads CASSSPADGEVYGYTF. DNA of the CDR3: TGTGCCAGCAGCTCCCCGGCGGACGGGGAGGTCTATGGCTACACCTTC.

The V and J genes are TRBV4-2 and TRBJ2-3; D might be TRBD2 (6 bases). Germline CDR1 is LGHNA and CDR2 is YNFKEQ. Trimming stripped 3 bases from V and 2 bases from J, with 15 bases between. This CDR3 spans 16 amino acids. The DNA of the CDR3 is TGTGCCAGCAGCCACGGAAATAGCGGAAACACAGATACGCAGTATTTT. Translated: CASSHGNSGNTDTQYF.

The chain employs TRBV6-1 and TRBJ1-1, with D hard to call. Trimming shortened V by 5 bases and J by 2 bases, and 9 bases separated the two germline ends. This CDR3 spans 13 amino acids. Germline V lookup: CDR1 MNHNS, CDR2 SASEGT. CDR3 amino acids: CASSHQFNTEAFF. The DNA for the CDR3 is TGTGCCAGCAGTCACCAATTTAACACTGAAGCTTTCTTT.

J is TRBJ1-5 and V is TRBV28, with D perhaps matching TRBD1 (5 bases). CDR1 is MDHEN and CDR2 is SYDVKM in the germline V gene. Trimming removed 2 bases at V and 4 bases at J, with 12 bases between. The CDR3 has 15 amino acids. CDR3 bases: TGTGCCAGCAGTTTAGCAGGGCCATCAAATCAGCCCCAGCATTTT. Translation gives CASSLAGPSNQPQHF.

The chain carries TRBV14 and TRBJ2-2; D perhaps matches TRBD1 (6 bases). Germline V gene lookup returns CDR1 SGHDN and CDR2 FVKESK. The CDR3 consists of 17 residues. V lost 0 bases and J lost 3, with 14 bases in between. For the CDR3, the DNA is TGTGCCAGCAGCCAAGATCTCGACAGGTGGTACACCGGGGAGCTGTTTTTT. As protein: CASSQDLDRWYTGELFF.

This sequence joins TRBV29-1 and TRBJ2-7, with D perhaps matching TRBD2 (5 bases). Germline V CDR1 and CDR2: SQVTM, ANQGSEA. The CDR3 covers 14 residues. Trimming cost V 7 bases and J 7 bases, with 23 bases left between them. The CDR3 region is CSAYLAALSGEQYF. The DNA for the CDR3 is TGCAGCGCTTACCTTGCGGCGCTTTCGGGGGAGCAGTACTTC.

V usage is TRBV10-1 and J usage is TRBJ1-1; no firm D call. This CDR3 has 9 amino acids. V was clipped by 9 bases and J by 4 bases, with 3 bases between them. Germline V gene data show CDR1 as WNHNN and CDR2 as SYGVQD (reference sequence). CDR3 bases: TGCGCCAGGGTCACTGAAGCTTTCTTT. Translation: CARVTEAFF.

The chain combines TRBV29-1 with TRBJ1-1; TRBD1 might be the D (6 bases). Germline CDR1 and CDR2: SQVTM and ANQGSEA. The V end was cut by 5 bases, the J end by 1 base, with 14 bases between. The CDR3 is made up of 14 amino acids. This chain's CDR3 is CSVRITGPNTEAFF. The DNA for the CDR3 is TGCAGCGTTCGAATTACAGGGCCGAACACTGAAGCTTTCTTT.

There are a few counts of this clone. V gene TRBV28 combines with J gene TRBJ1-5; TRBD1 aligns across 10 bases. Germline CDR1 MDHEN, CDR2 SYDVKM. The CDR3 is 15 amino acids. V was pared by 5 bases and J by 6 bases, with 7 bases of the junction left unmatched. CDR3 in DNA: TGTGCCAGCAGTGTGATTGGGACAGGGGTTCAGCCCCAGCATTTT. This gives the protein CASSVIGTGVQPQHF.

The V and J genes are TRBV11-2 and TRBJ2-2; D call uncertain. V shed 0 bases and J shed 6 bases, with 5 bases lying between them. The CDR3 totals 13 residues. CDR1 is SGHAT, CDR2 FQNNGV, per germline. Here the CDR3 reads CASSLEPPGELFF. CDR3 bases: TGTGCCAGCAGCTTAGAACCCCCCGGGGAGCTGTTTTTT.

The chain combines TRBV7-9 with TRBJ2-1, with D perhaps TRBD1 (5 bases). Germline assignment: CDR1 SEHNR and CDR2 FQNEAQ (reference sequence). Trimming removed 4 bases from V and 4 bases from J, with 17 bases in between. This CDR3 region has 16 residues. CDR3 amino acids: CASSSKATATYNEQFF. CDR3 nucleotide sequence: TGTGCCAGCAGCTCTAAGGCGACAGCTACTTACAATGAGCAGTTCTTC.

The V gene is TRBV5-8, the J gene TRBJ2-5; perhaps TRBD1 as D (6 bases). CDR1 and CDR2 from the germline V gene are SGHTS and YDEGEE. V was trimmed by 3 bases and J by 10 bases, leaving 19 bases between them. The CDR3 contains 14 residues. CDR3: CASSSRWDIPIQYF. As DNA, the CDR3 is TGTGCCAGCAGCTCTAGATGGGACATCCCTATCCAGTACTTC.

This chain joins TRBV5-4 and TRBJ2-7; 9 positions match TRBD2. The J segment lost 7 bases and the V segment lost 2 bases, leaving 13 bases of the junction unmatched. This CDR3 contains 16 residues. Germline CDR1 and CDR2: SGHNT and YYREEE (reference sequence). The CDR3 loop is CASSLKRGEARGEQYF. The CDR3 DNA follows: TGTGCCAGCAGCTTAAAGCGGGGGGAGGCGAGGGGAGAGCAGTACTTC.

Note on this clone: Different DNA sequences within this sample yield the same CDR3. This chain joins TRBV29-1 and TRBJ1-1; TRBD1 matches at 8 bases. The CDR3 has 12 residues. With 6 bases clipped from V and 4 bases from J, the junction kept 4 bases outside the gene matches. Germline assignment: CDR1 SQVTM and CDR2 ANQGSEA. The CDR3 coding sequence is TGCAGCGTGGACAGGGACTCCACTGAAGCTTTCTTT. Encoded protein: CSVDRDSTEAFF.